The next 2 T cell receptor beta chains were all read from a single sample in a study of T-cell reconstitution after alpha-beta-depleted transplantation in children. A TCRbeta library incorporating unique molecular identifiers was prepared. In TCRdb, the PCR reads were re-called with MiXCR into one record per CDR3 protein. The sample holds about 460,000 distinct CDR3 sequences, about 10% seen once. Sequenced material: PBMCs, mostly from graft donor cells, taken 180 days after TCRalphabeta/CD19-depleted stem cell transplant. These TCRs come from a female patient between 2 and 15 years old who had a stem cell transplant for aplastic anemia, so the T cells may come from the graft donor.

This clonotype was observed a few times. CDR3 sequence (DNA): TGCGCCAGCAGCTTGGATTCGGCGGGGCCCTACGAGCAGTACTTC. Translation: CASSLDSAGPYEQYF. The genes are TRBV5-1 and TRBJ2-7; perhaps TRBD2 as D (6 bases). The V end lost 0 bases, the J end lost 2 bases, and 12 bases lay between the germline ends. CDR3 length: 15 residues. The germline CDR1 and CDR2 sequences are SGHRS and YFSETQ.

This clonotype was counted at least ten times. The chain has TRBV5-5 and TRBJ2-2, with D perhaps assigned TRBD1 or TRBD2 (5 bases each). V lost 6 bases, J lost 6 bases, and 18 bases lay in between. Looked up from germline, CDR1 is SGHKS and CDR2 is YYEKEE (reference sequence). CDR3 length: 15 residues. The CDR3 region is CASTSRGPRAGELFF. The CDR3 coding sequence is TGTGCCAGCACCAGCCGGGGCCCTAGAGCCGGGGAGCTGTTTTTT.